A selection of T cell receptor beta chains follows, all from one sample in a study of blood T cell repertoires in COVID-19. Profiling relied on immunoSEQ multiplex PCR, and the TCRdb table lists in-frame clones only, not all of them. The sample includes approximately 280,000 clones, 85% of them seen just once. The sequenced material came from PBMCs or T cells enriched from blood (not recorded which). These receptor sequences come from a woman in her forties or fifties who had recovered from COVID-19. Both conserved end residues are part of each CDR3. The D gene is left open where the match is weak. Expanded clones are given a class, and other clones once, few, many or no size at all.

>TRBJ2-7|NA|TRBV6-5|TRBD1
TGTGCCAGCAGTTATCAGGGACAGGGCTACGAGCAGTACTTC
CASSYQGQGYEQYF
>TRBJ1-2|NA|TRBV18|NA
TGTGCCAGCTCACCAAGGGACAAGGGTTCGGGGTATGGCTACACCTTC
CASSPRDKGSGYGYTF
>TRBJ1-2|few|TRBV5-1|NA
TGCGCCAGCAGCTTGGCATGGGCTGAAGGCTACACCTTC
CASSLAWAEGYTF
>TRBJ2-3|NA|TRBV21-1|NA
TGTGCCAGCCTAGCACAAAATCTCACAGATACGCAGTATTTT
CASLAQNLTDTQYF
>TRBJ1-1|NA|TRBV29-1|TRBD1
TGCAGCGTTAGATCCCGGACAGGGAGCCCAGCCACTGAAGCTTTCTTT
CSVRSRTGSPATEAFF
>TRBJ1-5|NA|TRBV18|TRBD1
TGTGCCAGCTCACCCGCGACAGGGAGAGATAATCAGCCCCAGCATTTT
CASSPATGRDNQPQHF
>TRBJ1-3|once|TRBV5-6|TRBD1
TGTGCCAGCAGCGTAGGGACAGGGTACTCTGGAAACACCATATATTTT
CASSVGTGYSGNTIYF
>TRBJ2-3|NA|TRBV4-1|TRBD2
TGCGCCAGCAGCCAAACCCCTTCTGGGATAGCGGGAACAGATACGCAGTATTTT
CASSQTPSGIAGTDTQYF
>TRBJ2-5|NA|TRBV28|NA
TGTGCCAGCAGTTCTGAGGATGGGCAGGGGAAGACCCAGTACTTC
CASSSEDGQGKTQYF
>TRBJ1-2|once|TRBV7-9|TRBD1
TGTGCCAGCAGCTCGGACAGGGGGCGCCCCTATGGCTACACCTTC
CASSSDRGRPYGYTF
>TRBJ2-1|NA|TRBV9|TRBD2
TGTGCCAGCAGCGTAGGACTAGCGGAAAACAATGAGCAGTTCTTC
CASSVGLAENNEQFF
>TRBJ2-7|NA|TRBV5-1|TRBD1
TGCGCCAGCAGCTGGGACAGGGCGCGAGCTGAGCAGTACTTC
CASSWDRARAEQYF
>TRBJ1-3|once|TRBV28|TRBD1
TGTGCCAGCAGTTTCCGTGGACAGGGGTTGGGAAACACCATATATTTT
CASSFRGQGLGNTIYF
>TRBJ1-1|NA|TRBV19|NA
TGTGCCAGTAAGAATCCCGGAGGGGAGAGCACTGAAGCTTTCTTT
CASKNPGGESTEAFF
>TRBJ1-2|many|TRBV6-1|NA
TGTGCCAGCAGTGAAGTAGGAGGCGCAGCTAACTATGGCTACACCTTC
CASSEVGGAANYGYTF
>TRBJ1-2|NA|TRBV30|TRBD1
TGTGCCTGGAGTACGAGGACAGGAGGCTACACCTTC
CAWSTRTGGYTF
>TRBJ2-7|NA|TRBV12-3/TRBV12-4|NA
TGTGCCAGCACAAGCGGATACTACGAGCAGTACTTC
CASTSGYYEQYF
>TRBJ1-1|NA|TRBV10-3|NA
TGTGCCCAGTCGACGGAGAGGAACACTGAAGCTTTCTTT
CAQSTERNTEAFF
>TRBJ1-1|NA|TRBV5-5|NA
TGTGCCAGCAGCTTGGTCTCCTCCAACACTGAAGCTTTCTTT
CASSLVSSNTEAFF
>TRBJ1-2|NA|TRBV20-1|NA
TGCAGTGCCCAGGGACAAGGTGGCTACACCTTC
CSAQGQGGYTF
>TRBJ1-5|NA|TRBV3-1/TRBV3-2|NA
TGTGCCAGCAGCCAGGGAGGGGCCCAGCAGCCCCAGCATTTT
CASSQGGAQQPQHF
>TRBJ1-1|NA|TRBV5-4|TRBD1
TGTGCCAGCAGCAGACCCGGGACAGGGGGCCTGAACACTGAAGCTTTCTTT
CASSRPGTGGLNTEAFF
>TRBJ1-1|NA|TRBV28|NA
TGTGCCAGCAGTGGGGCGAGCAGGATGAACACTGAAGCTTTCTTT
CASSGASRMNTEAFF
>TRBJ1-2|NA|TRBV29-1|NA
TGCAGCGCCCAAGATACGGGCTATGGCTACACCTTC
CSAQDTGYGYTF
>TRBJ1-5|NA|TRBV18|NA
TGTGCCAGCTCGCCTACGAAGAGCAATCAGCCCCAGCATTTT
CASSPTKSNQPQHF
>TRBJ2-1|NA|TRBV5-1|NA
TGCGCCAGCAGCCCGGAGGGGGGGCGCTGGGATGAGCAGTTCTTC
CASSPEGGRWDEQFF
>TRBJ1-5|NA|TRBV5-6|NA
TGTGCCAGCAGCTACGGACAGAGGAGTCAGCCCCAGCATTTT
CASSYGQRSQPQHF
>TRBJ1-4|NA|TRBV19|TRBD1
TGTGCCAGTAGTATAGCCGGGACAGGGATGAGACTGTTTTTT
CASSIAGTGMRLFF
>TRBJ1-2|NA|TRBV14|NA
TGTGCCAGCAGCCAAAGGGGTCACTATGGCTACACCTTC
CASSQRGHYGYTF
>TRBJ1-3|once|TRBV2|TRBD1
TGTGCCAGCAGTAGGACAGGGGATGGTGGAAACACCATATATTTT
CASSRTGDGGNTIYF
>TRBJ1-2|NA|TRBV3-1/TRBV3-2|NA
TGTGCCAGCAGCCAATTTCGGGGGAATGGCTACACCTTC
CASSQFRGNGYTF
>TRBJ2-7|NA|TRBV7-2|NA
TGTGCCAGCAGCTTCGGTCCGGGGGCCTACGAGCAGTACTTC
CASSFGPGAYEQYF
>TRBJ1-4|NA|TRBV5-8|NA
TGTGCCAGCAGAGGGAGGGGGGCCGGCGCTAATGAAAAACTGTTTTTT
CASRGRGAGANEKLFF
>TRBJ2-2|NA|TRBV7-9|NA
TGTGCCAGCAGCTCCTTTGGAGGCTTCACCGGGGAGCTGTTTTTT
CASSSFGGFTGELFF
>TRBJ1-6|NA|TRBV7-9|NA
TGTGCCAGCAGCTCTAGCAGCTCCTATAATTCACCCCTCCACTTT
CASSSSSSYNSPLHF
>TRBJ1-2|NA|TRBV19|NA
TGTGCCAGTAGTAGCACCCCCGGAGGGTACGGCTACACCTTC
CASSSTPGGYGYTF
>TRBJ2-7|NA|TRBV7-9|TRBD2
TGTGCCAGCAGCCCGCAGCGGCGGGAGGGCTACGAGCAGTACTTC
CASSPQRREGYEQYF